The T cell receptor (beta chain) described here comes from a study of T-cell memory formation after mild COVID-19. Findings of the study overall: Clones that got smaller from day 15 to 85 had even CD4/CD8, while clones growing later tipped toward CD4+.

Germline V gene sequence: CDR1 SGDLS, CDR2 YYNGEE. CDR3 length: 13 amino acids. V dropped 4 bases and J dropped 5 bases, with 12 bases sitting between them. As for this clonotype: Its antigen remains unknown.

5'RACE with constant-segment primers built TCRalpha and TCRbeta cDNA libraries with UMIs. Each CDR3 protein gets one entry after TCRdb re-called the 5' RACE reads with MiXCR. The table includes about 210,000 distinct CDR3 sequences, around 25% detected once. The sequenced sample consisted of PBMCs or a T cell subset sorted from them (not recorded which). The rearrangement uses TRBV9 and TRBJ1-2, with D perhaps matching TRBD1 (6 bases). The receptor comes from an adult woman who had mild COVID-19 (a few samples of this study predate the infection). Cell type and time point are not known. The CDR3 loop reads CASSPRDTYGYTF. The CDR3 region has the DNA TGTGCCAGCAGCCCCCGGGACACTTATGGCTACACCTTC.